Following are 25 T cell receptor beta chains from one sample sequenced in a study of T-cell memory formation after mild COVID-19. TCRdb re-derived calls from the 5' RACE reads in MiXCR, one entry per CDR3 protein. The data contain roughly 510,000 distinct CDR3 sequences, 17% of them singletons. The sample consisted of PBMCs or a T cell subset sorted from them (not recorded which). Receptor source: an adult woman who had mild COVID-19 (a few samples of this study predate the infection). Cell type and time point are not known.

The CDR3 protein is CATSDWTPGTGGWDTQYF. The CDR3 DNA sequence: TGTGCCACCAGTGATTGGACCCCCGGGACAGGGGGCTGGGATACGCAGTATTTT. The chain employs TRBV24-1 and TRBJ2-3; 12 nucleotides line up with TRBD1. Germline CDR1 and CDR2: KGHDR and SFDVKD. There are 18 residues in the CDR3. V was clipped by 2 bases and J by 6 bases; unmatched bases: 11.

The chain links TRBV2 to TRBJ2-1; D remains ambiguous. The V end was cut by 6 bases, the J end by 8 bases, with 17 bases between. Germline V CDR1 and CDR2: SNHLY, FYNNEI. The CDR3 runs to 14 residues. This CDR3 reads CASSPPTFGYEQFF. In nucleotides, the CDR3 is TGTGCCAGCAGCCCCCCGACTTTTGGTTATGAGCAGTTCTTC.

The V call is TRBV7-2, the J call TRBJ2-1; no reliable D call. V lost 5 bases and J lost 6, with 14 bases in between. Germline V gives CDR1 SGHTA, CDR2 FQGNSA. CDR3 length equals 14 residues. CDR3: CASSPLFDSNEQFF. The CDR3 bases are TGTGCCAGCAGCCCCCTTTTCGACTCCAATGAGCAGTTCTTC.

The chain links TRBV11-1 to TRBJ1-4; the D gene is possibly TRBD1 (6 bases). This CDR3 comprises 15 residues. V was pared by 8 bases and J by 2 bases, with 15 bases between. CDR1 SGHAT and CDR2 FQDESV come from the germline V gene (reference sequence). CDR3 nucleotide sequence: TGTGCCAGCGGAACCAGGGGATCCACTAATGAAAAACTGTTTTTT. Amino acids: CASGTRGSTNEKLFF.

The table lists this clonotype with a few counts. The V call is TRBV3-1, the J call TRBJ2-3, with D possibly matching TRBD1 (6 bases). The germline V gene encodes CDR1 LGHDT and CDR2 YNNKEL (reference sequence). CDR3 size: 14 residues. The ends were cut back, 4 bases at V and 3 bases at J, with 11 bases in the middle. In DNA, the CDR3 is TGTGCCAGCAGCCCCTACAGGGAGACAGATACGCAGTATTTT. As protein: CASSPYRETDTQYF.

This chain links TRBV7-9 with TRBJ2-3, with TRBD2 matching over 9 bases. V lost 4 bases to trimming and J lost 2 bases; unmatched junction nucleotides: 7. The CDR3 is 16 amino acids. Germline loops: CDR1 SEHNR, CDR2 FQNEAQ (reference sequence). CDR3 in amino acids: CASSWWTSVITDTQYF. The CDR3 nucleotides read TGTGCCAGCAGCTGGTGGACTAGCGTGATCACAGATACGCAGTATTTT. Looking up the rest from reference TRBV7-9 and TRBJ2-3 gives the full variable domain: DTGVSQNPRHKITKRGQNVTFRCDPISEHNRLYWYRQTLGQGPEFLTYFQNEAQLEKSRLLSDRFSAERPKGSFSTLEIQRTEQGDSAMYLCASSWWTSVITDTQYFGPGTRLTVL.

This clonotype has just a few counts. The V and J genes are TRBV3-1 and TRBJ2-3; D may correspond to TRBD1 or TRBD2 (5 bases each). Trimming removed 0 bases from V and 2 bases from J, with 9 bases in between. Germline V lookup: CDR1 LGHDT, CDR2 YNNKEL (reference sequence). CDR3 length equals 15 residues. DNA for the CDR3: TGTGCCAGCAGCCAAGATGAGGGGAACACAGATACGCAGTATTTT. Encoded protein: CASSQDEGNTDTQYF.

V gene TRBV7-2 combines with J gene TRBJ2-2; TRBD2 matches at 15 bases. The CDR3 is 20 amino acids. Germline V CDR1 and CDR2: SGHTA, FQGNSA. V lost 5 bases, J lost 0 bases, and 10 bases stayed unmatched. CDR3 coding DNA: TGTGCCAGCAGCCCTGGACTAGCGGGAGGGAAACTAACGAACACCGGGGAGCTGTTTTTT. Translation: CASSPGLAGGKLTNTGELFF.

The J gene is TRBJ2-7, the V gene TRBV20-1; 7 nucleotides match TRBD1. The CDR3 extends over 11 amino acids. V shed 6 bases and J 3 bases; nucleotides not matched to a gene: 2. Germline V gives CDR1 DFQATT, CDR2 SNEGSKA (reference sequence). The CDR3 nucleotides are TGCAGTGCAGACAGGGTCTACGAGCAGTACTTC. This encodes CSADRVYEQYF.

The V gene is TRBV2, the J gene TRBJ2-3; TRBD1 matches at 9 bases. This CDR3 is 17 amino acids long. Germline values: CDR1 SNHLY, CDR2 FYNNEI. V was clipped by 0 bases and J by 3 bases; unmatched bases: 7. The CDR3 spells CASSEAGTGQGTDTQYF. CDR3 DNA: TGTGCCAGCAGTGAAGCGGGGACCGGACAGGGGACAGATACGCAGTATTTT. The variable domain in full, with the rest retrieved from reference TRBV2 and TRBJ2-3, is EPEVTQTPSHQVTQMGQEVILRCVPISNHLYFYWYRQILGQKVEFLVSFYNNEISEKSEIFDDQFSVERPDGSNFTLKIRSTKLEDSAMYFCASSEAGTGQGTDTQYFGPGTRLTVL.

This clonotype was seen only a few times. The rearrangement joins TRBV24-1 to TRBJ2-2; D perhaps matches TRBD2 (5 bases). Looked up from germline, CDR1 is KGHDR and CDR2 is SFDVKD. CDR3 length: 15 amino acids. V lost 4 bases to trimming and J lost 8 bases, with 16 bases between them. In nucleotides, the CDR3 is TGTGCCACCAGTGAGTCCGACCGACCGGGGGGGGAGCTGTTTTTT. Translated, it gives CATSESDRPGGELFF.

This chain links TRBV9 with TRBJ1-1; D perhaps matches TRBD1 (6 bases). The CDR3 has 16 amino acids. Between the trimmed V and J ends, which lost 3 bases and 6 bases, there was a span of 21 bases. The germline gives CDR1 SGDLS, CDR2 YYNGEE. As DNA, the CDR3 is TGTGCCAGCAGCGCCTCCGGGACACAGAAGGCCGCTGAAGCTTTCTTT. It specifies CASSASGTQKAAEAFF. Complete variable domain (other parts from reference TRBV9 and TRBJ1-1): DSGVTQTPKHLITATGQRVTLRCSPRSGDLSVYWYQQSLDQGLQFLIQYYNGEERAKGNILERFSAQQFPDLHSELNLSSLELGDSALYFCASSASGTQKAAEAFFGQGTRLTVV.

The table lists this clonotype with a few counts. The CDR3 reads CASTVSGGADTQYF. In nucleotides, the CDR3 is TGTGCCAGCACCGTAAGCGGGGGGGCAGATACGCAGTATTTT. The genes are TRBV5-4 and TRBJ2-3; 10 bases are a match to TRBD2. The CDR3 spans 14 residues. The germline CDR1 and CDR2 sequences are SGHNT and YYREEE (reference sequence). The junction had 5 bases not matched to a gene; V was cut back by 6 bases and J by 4 bases. The full variable domain, its missing parts supplied by reference TRBV5-4 and TRBJ2-3, is ETGVTQSPTHLIKTRGQQVTLRCSSQSGHNTVSWYQQALGQGPQFIFQYYREEENGRGNFPPRFSGLQFPNYSSELNVNALELDDSALYLCASTVSGGADTQYFGPGTRLTVL.

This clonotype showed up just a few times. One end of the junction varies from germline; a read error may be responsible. CDR3 nucleotide sequence: TGTGCTAGCAGCTTAGATTATGGAAACATTCAGTACTTC. Translation gives CASSLDYGNIQYF. The chain joins TRBV7-7 to TRBJ2-4; D unresolved. The length of the CDR3 is 13 residues. From germline, CDR1 is SSHAT and CDR2 FNYEAQ (reference sequence).

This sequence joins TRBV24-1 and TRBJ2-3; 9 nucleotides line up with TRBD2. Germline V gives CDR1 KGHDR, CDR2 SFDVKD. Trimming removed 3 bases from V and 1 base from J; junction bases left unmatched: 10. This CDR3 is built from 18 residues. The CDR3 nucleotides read TGTGCCACCAGTGATCGCCCTGGGCGGGAGGGCGGCACAGATACGCAGTATTTT. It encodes CATSDRPGREGGTDTQYF.

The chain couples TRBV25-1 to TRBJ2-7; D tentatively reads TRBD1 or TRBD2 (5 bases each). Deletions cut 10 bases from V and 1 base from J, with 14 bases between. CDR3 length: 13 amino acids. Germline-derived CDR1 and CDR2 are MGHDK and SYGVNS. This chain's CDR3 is CATNSGRSYEQYF. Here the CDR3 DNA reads TGTGCCACCAACTCGGGACGGTCCTACGAGCAGTACTTC.

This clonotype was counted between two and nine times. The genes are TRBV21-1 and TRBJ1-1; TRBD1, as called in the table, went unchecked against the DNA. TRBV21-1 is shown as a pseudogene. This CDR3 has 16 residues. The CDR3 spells CASSKVEGASGTEAFF. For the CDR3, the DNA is TGTGCCAGCAGCAAAGTGGAGGGGGCGAGTGGGACTGAAGCTTTCTTT.

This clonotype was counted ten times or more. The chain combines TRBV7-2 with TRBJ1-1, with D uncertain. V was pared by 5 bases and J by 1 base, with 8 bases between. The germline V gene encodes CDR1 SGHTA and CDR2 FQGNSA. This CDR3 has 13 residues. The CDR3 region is CASSLQRNTEAFF. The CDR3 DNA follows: TGTGCCAGCAGCCTACAGAGGAACACTGAAGCTTTCTTT.

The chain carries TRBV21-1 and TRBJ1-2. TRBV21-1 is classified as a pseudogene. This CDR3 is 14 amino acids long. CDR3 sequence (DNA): TGTGCCAGCAGCAATCAGGCAGGGAGGTATGGCTACACCTTC. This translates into CASSNQAGRYGYTF.

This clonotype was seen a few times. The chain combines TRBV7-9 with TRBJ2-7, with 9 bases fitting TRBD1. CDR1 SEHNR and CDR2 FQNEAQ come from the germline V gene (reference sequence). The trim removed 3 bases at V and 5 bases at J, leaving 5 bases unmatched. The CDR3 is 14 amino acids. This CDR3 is CASSFGTGTHEQYF. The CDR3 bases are TGTGCCAGCAGCTTCGGGACAGGGACCCACGAGCAGTACTTC.

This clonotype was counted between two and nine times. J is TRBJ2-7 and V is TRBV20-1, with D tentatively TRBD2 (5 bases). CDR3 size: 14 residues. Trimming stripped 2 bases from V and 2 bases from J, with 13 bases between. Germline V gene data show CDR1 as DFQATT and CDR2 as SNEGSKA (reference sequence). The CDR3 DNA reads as TGCAGTGCTAGACGGCGGGCCCCCACCTACGAGCAGTACTTC. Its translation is CSARRRAPTYEQYF.

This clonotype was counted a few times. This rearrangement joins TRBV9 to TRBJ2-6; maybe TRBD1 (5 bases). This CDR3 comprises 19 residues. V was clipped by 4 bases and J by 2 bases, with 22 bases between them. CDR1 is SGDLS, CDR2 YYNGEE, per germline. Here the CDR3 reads CASSSGVGALDTGANVLTF. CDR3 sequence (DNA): TGTGCCAGCAGCTCCGGAGTAGGGGCATTGGATACTGGGGCCAACGTCCTGACTTTC.

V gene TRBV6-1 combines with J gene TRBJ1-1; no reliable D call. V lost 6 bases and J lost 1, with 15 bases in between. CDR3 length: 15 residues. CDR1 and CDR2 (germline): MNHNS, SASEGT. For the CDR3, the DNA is TGTGCCAGCAGCGCCATTTGGAGTTGGAACACTGAAGCTTTCTTT. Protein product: CASSAIWSWNTEAFF.

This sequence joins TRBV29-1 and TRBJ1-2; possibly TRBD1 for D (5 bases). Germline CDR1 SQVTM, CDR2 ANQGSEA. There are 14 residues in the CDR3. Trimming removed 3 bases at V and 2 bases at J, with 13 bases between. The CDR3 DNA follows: TGCAGCGTTGATGGGGGACCCGTCAACTATGGCTACACCTTC. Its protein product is CSVDGGPVNYGYTF.

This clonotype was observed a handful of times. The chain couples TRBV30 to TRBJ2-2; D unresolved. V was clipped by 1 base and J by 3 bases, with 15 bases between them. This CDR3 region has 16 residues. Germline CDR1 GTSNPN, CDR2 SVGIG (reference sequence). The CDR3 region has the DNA TGTGCCTGGAGTGACCCAAGTGGCTTCTACACCGGGGAGCTGTTTTTT. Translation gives CAWSDPSGFYTGELFF.